This is a list of T cell receptor beta chains from one sample in a study of tumor-infiltrating lymphocytes in primary liver carcinoma. Via MiXCR, TCRdb re-called the multiplex PCR reads, giving one row per CDR3 protein. The sample carries roughly 330,000 distinct CDR3 sequences, approximately 65% recorded once. Sequencing was done on a sample of peripheral blood. All receptors derive from a man in his forties with primary liver carcinoma and hepatitis B virus infection. Each CDR3 is given with its conserved first and last residue. D genes are given only for firm matches. Clone sizes are given selectively: once, few, many, or a class where the clone is expanded.

>-|TRBV12-3/TRBV12-4|TRBJ2-7|-
CVSSLGDSGEQYF
TGTGTCAGCAGTTTGGGCGATTCGGGCGAGCAGTACTTC
>-|TRBV5-4|TRBJ2-3|TRBD2
CASRPGTSRSQPGDTQYF
TGTGCCAGCAGGCCCGGGACTAGCAGGAGTCAACCGGGAGATACGCAGTATTTT
>-|TRBV6-5|TRBJ1-4|-
CASSYTTNEKLFF
TGTGCCAGCAGTTACACAACTAATGAAAAACTGTTTTTT
>-|TRBV20-1|TRBJ2-3|-
CNVSTLGPPSTDTQYF
TGCAACGTTTCTACCCTAGGACCCCCTAGCACAGATACGCAGTATTTT
>-|TRBV11-2|TRBJ2-1|-
CASSLGQQEDNEQFF
TGTGCCAGCAGCTTAGGCCAGCAGGAGGACAATGAGCAGTTCTTC
>-|TRBV10-3|TRBJ2-7|-
CAIETVYEQYF
TGTGCCATCGAGACCGTCTACGAGCAGTACTTC
>-|TRBV6-1|TRBJ2-3|TRBD2
CAGSVRLAATDTQYF
TGTGCCGGCAGTGTCAGACTAGCTGCGACAGATACGCAGTATTTT
>-|TRBV6-5|TRBJ2-7|-
CASSYSRDGEYEQYF
TGTGCCAGCAGTTACTCCCGGGACGGGGAATACGAGCAGTACTTC
>-|TRBV28|TRBJ1-1|TRBD1
CASSMTGALNTEAFF
TGTGCCAGCAGTATGACAGGGGCCTTGAACACTGAAGCTTTCTTT
>once|TRBV11-2|TRBJ2-7|TRBD2
CASSLGQAGSYEQYF
TGTGCCAGCAGCTTAGGACAAGCGGGAAGCTACGAGCAGTACTTC
>-|TRBV6-5|TRBJ2-5|TRBD2
CASSYFSGGLQETHYF
TGTGCCAGCAGTTACTTCTCGGGGGGGCTCCAAGAGACCCATTACTTC
>few|TRBV6-2/TRBV6-3|TRBJ1-5|-
CASSYSQNQPQHF
TGTGCCAGCAGTTACTCGCAGAATCAGCCCCAGCATTTT
>many|TRBV11-2|TRBJ2-1|-
CASSLYSSYNEQFF
TGTGCCAGCAGCTTATACAGCTCCTACAATGAGCAGTTCTTC
>once|TRBV11-2|TRBJ1-6|-
CVSSPRFDNSPLHF
TGTGTCAGCAGTCCCAGGTTCGATAATTCTCCCCTCCACTTT
>many|TRBV29-1|TRBJ2-7|-
CSVKQVQIGEQYF
TGCAGCGTCAAACAGGTACAGATCGGGGAGCAGTACTTC
>-|TRBV11-1|TRBJ2-1|-
CASSLERGGQGKEQFF
TGTGCAAGCAGCTTAGAAAGGGGGGGCCAGGGCAAAGAGCAGTTCTTC
>few|TRBV5-4|TRBJ2-3|TRBD2
CASSLKSGRALDTQYF
TGTGCCAGCAGCTTAAAGAGCGGGAGGGCCTTAGATACGCAGTATTTT
>many|TRBV6-6|TRBJ2-2|-
CASSSGRNTGELFF
TGTGCCAGCAGTTCGGGACGGAACACCGGGGAGCTGTTTTTT
>many|TRBV12-3/TRBV12-4|TRBJ1-4|-
CASSRSQGRLFF
TGTGCCAGCAGTCGAAGCCAGGGAAGACTGTTTTTT
>-|TRBV4-1|TRBJ1-3|-
CASSPPTGTSGNTIYF
TGCGCCAGCAGCCCACCGACAGGAACCTCTGGAAACACCATATATTTT
>many|TRBV10-3|TRBJ2-7|TRBD2
CAIRTSGTYEQYF
TGTGCCATCAGAACTAGCGGCACCTACGAGCAGTACTTC
>many|TRBV29-1|TRBJ1-1|-
CSVGLSTGPNTEAFF
TGCAGCGTTGGACTCTCGACAGGTCCGAACACTGAAGCTTTCTTT
>-|TRBV5-1|TRBJ2-3|-
CASSFRGEDTQYF
TGCGCCAGCAGCTTTAGGGGGGAAGATACGCAGTATTTT
>-|TRBV11-2|TRBJ2-5|-
CASSLDRQQETQYF
TGTGCCAGCAGCCTAGATCGCCAGCAAGAGACCCAATACTTC
>-|TRBV12-3/TRBV12-4|TRBJ1-1|-
CTSNSQEDTEAFF
TGTACCAGCAATTCCCAAGAGGACACTGAAGCTTTCTTT
>-|TRBV5-4|TRBJ2-7|-
CASSLEGRPYEQYF
TGTGCCAGCAGCCTCGAGGGACGGCCCTACGAGCAGTACTTC
>once|TRBV10-1|TRBJ2-7|-
CASSESGCEQYF
TGCGCCAGCAGTGAGTCCGGGTGCGAGCAGTACTTC
>-|TRBV10-2|TRBJ2-7|-
CVSSTGEGAEQYF
TGTGTCAGCAGTACAGGGGAGGGGGCCGAGCAGTACTTC
>many|TRBV10-3|TRBJ2-5|TRBD1
CAISDAPGQGLQETQYF
TGTGCCATCAGTGACGCTCCGGGACAGGGGCTTCAAGAGACCCAGTACTTC
>-|TRBV29-1|TRBJ2-1|-
CCVDGIVYNEQFF
TGCTGCGTGGACGGGATTGTCTACAATGAGCAGTTCTTC
>once|TRBV11-2|TRBJ2-2|TRBD1
CASSWDSANTGKLLF
TGTGCCAGCAGCTGGGACAGCGCGAACACCGGGAAGCTGTTGTTT
>-|TRBV4-1|TRBJ2-6|-
CSSRVSTGRSRVDRRANVLTF
TGCTCCAGCAGAGTGTCCACGGGAAGGTCACGAGTGGATAGGAGGGCCAACGTCCTGACTTTC
>-|TRBV6-2/TRBV6-3|TRBJ2-3|-
CASSWTIVTDTQYF
TGTGCCAGCAGCTGGACTATAGTCACAGATACGCAGTATTTT
>many|TRBV6-2/TRBV6-3|TRBJ2-2|TRBD1
CASSEQGASTGELFF
TGTGCCAGCAGTGAGCAGGGGGCTTCAACCGGGGAGCTGTTTTTT
>few|TRBV28|TRBJ1-5|TRBD1
CASSFGTGNQPQHF
TGTGCCAGCAGCTTCGGGACAGGCAATCAGCCCCAGCATTTT
>-|TRBV5-1|TRBJ2-3|-
CASSLGRGADTQYF
TGCGCCAGCAGCTTGGGAAGAGGCGCAGATACGCAGTATTTT
>once|TRBV11-2|TRBJ2-2|-
CASSLLIGRGSTGELFF
TGTGCCAGCAGCTTACTAATAGGGAGAGGATCCACCGGGGAGCTGTTTTTT
>many|TRBV6-5|TRBJ1-2|TRBD1
CASSPTGGNYGYTF
TGTGCCAGCAGTCCGACAGGGGGCAACTATGGCTACACCTTC
>few|TRBV6-6|TRBJ2-7|TRBD1
CASSLTGKYEQYF
TGTGCCAGCAGTCTGACAGGGAAATACGAGCAGTACTTC
>-|TRBV11-2|TRBJ1-2|-
CASSPGSRGGATSVYTF
TGTGCCAGCAGCCCCGGGAGTAGGGGGGGCGCTACATCTGTCTACACCTTC
>-|TRBV5-1|TRBJ2-3|TRBD2
CASSLTGGGVADTQYF
TGCGCCAGCAGCTTGACGGGGGGAGGAGTGGCAGATACGCAGTATTTT
>once|TRBV21-1|TRBJ2-2|-
CASSLAGGQNTGELFF
TGTGCCAGCAGCCTCGCCGGGGGACAAAACACCGGGGAGCTGTTTTTT
>once|TRBV5-1|TRBJ2-5|-
CASSAGISVQETQYF
TGCGCCAGCAGCGCGGGGATTAGCGTGCAAGAGACCCAGTACTTC
>many|TRBV7-8|TRBJ2-7|-
CASSYSAGQSLPYEQYF
TGTGCCAGCAGCTACTCCGCGGGACAGTCTTTGCCCTACGAGCAGTACTTC
>-|TRBV5-4|TRBJ2-1|-
CASSPRLVGSTSYNRQFF
TGTGCCAGCAGCCCTAGGTTGGTCGGGAGTACCTCCTACAATAGGCAGTTCTTC
>-|TRBV6-6|TRBJ2-3|TRBD2
CASRKAGSTDTQYF
TGTGCCAGCAGGAAAGCGGGAAGCACAGATACGCAGTATTTT
>-|TRBV5-1|TRBJ2-7|TRBD2
CASSLAGGPAYEQYF
TGCGCCAGCAGCTTGGCGGGAGGTCCCGCCTACGAGCAGTACTTC
>-|TRBV11-2|TRBJ2-1|-
CASSSARHRKHNEQFF
TGTGCCAGCAGCTCCGCTAGACACCGCAAGCACAATGAGCAGTTCTTC